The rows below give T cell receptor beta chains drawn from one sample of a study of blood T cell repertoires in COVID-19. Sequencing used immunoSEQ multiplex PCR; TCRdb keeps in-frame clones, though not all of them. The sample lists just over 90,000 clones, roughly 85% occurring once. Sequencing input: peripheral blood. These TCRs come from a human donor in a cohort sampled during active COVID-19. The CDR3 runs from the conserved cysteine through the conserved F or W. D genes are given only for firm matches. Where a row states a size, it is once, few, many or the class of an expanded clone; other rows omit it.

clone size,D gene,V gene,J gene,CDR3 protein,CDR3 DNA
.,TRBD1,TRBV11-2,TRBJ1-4,CASGLQGTTNEKLFF,TGTGCCAGCGGGTTACAGGGGACAACTAATGAAAAACTGTTTTTT
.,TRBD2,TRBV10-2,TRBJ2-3,CASSSGTSGPGGTQYF,TGCGCCAGCAGTAGCGGGACTAGCGGGCCGGGTGGTACGCAGTATTTT
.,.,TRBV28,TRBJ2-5,CASSCDWYETQYF,TGTGCCAGCAGTTGTGACTGGTACGAGACCCAGTACTTC
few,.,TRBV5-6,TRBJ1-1,CASSLAGSNTEAFF,TGTGCCAGCAGCTTGGCCGGGTCGAACACTGAAGCTTTCTTT
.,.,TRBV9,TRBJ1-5,CASSAGDGNQPQHF,TGTGCCAGCAGCGCGGGGGACGGCAATCAGCCCCAGCATTTT
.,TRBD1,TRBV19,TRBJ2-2,CASRKNRGNTGELFF,TGTGCCAGTAGGAAAAACAGGGGGAACACCGGGGAGCTGTTTTTT
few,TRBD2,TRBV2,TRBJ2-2,CASSEGTSGGLNTGELFF,TGTGCCAGCAGTGAAGGGACTAGCGGGGGCCTGAACACCGGGGAGCTGTTTTTT
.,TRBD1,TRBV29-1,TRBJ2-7,CSVETGNEQYF,TGCAGCGTTGAGACAGGGAACGAGCAGTACTTC
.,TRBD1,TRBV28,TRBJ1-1,CASSSRQGGIQEAFF,TGTGCCAGCAGTTCGAGACAGGGTGGAATTCAAGAAGCTTTCTTT
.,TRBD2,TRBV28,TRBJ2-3,CASRTGGADTQYF,TGTGCCAGCAGGACGGGAGGGGCAGATACGCAGTATTTT
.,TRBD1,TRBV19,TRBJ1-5,CASSTGDRAGQPQHF,TGTGCCAGTAGCACCGGGGACAGGGCAGGGCAGCCCCAGCATTTT
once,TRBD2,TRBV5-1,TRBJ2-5,CASSLVLAGYETQYF,TGCGCCAGCAGCTTGGTACTAGCGGGGTATGAGACCCAGTACTTC
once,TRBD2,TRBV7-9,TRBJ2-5,CASSPPVGRGDQETQYF,TGTGCCAGCAGCCCCCCCGTGGGGCGGGGGGACCAAGAGACCCAGTACTTC
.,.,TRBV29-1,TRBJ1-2,CSVEGQGNGYTF,TGCAGCGTTGAAGGGCAGGGGAACGGCTACACCTTC
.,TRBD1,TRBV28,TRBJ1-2,CASGQGAYRGYTF,TGTGCCAGCGGGCAGGGGGCATATCGGGGCTACACCTTC
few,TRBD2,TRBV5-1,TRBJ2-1,CASSPGGTVALYEQFF,TGCGCCAGCAGCCCGGGAGGGACGGTCGCATTATATGAGCAGTTCTTC
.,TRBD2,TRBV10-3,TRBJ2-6,CAISESSSGSTGANVLTF,TGTGCCATCAGTGAGTCGAGTAGCGGGAGTACTGGGGCCAACGTCCTGACTTTC
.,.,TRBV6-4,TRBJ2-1,CASSSEGAYYNEQFF,TGTGCCAGTTCTAGCGAGGGGGCCTATTACAATGAGCAGTTCTTC
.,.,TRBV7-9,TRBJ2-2,CASSPRTLTGELFF,TGTGCCAGCAGCCCCAGAACCCTCACCGGGGAGCTGTTTTTT
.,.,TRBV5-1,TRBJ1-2,CASGRTDANYGYTF,TGCGCCAGCGGAAGGACAGACGCTAACTATGGCTACACCTTC
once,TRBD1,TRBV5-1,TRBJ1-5,CASSPSTGQAFNQPQHF,TGCGCCAGCAGCCCTTCCACCGGACAGGCTTTCAATCAGCCCCAGCATTTT
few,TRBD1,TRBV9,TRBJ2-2,CASSVAVDRGTGELFF,TGTGCCAGCAGCGTGGCTGTTGACAGGGGTACCGGGGAGCTGTTTTTT
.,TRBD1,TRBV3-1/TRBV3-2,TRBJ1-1,CASSQLSGQGASEAFF,TGTGCCAGCAGCCAACTGTCCGGACAGGGGGCTTCTGAAGCTTTCTTT
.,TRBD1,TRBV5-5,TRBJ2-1,CASSLGRWTGANEQFF,TGTGCCAGCAGCTTGGGTCGCTGGACAGGGGCCAATGAGCAGTTCTTC
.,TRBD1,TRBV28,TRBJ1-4,CASSLRDRDTRKEKLFF,TGTGCCAGCAGTTTAAGGGACAGGGATACGCGGAAGGAAAAACTGTTTTTT
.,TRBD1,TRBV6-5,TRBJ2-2,CATARAGGNTGELFF,TGTGCCACGGCCCGGGCAGGGGGCAACACCGGGGAGCTGTTTTTT
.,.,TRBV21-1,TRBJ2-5,CASSHLGQGQETQYF,TGTGCCAGCAGCCACCTCGGACAGGGACAAGAGACCCAGTACTTC
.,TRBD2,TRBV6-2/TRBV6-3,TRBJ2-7,CASSITSGSSIVYEQYF,TGTGCCAGCAGTATAACTAGCGGGAGTTCCATTGTCTACGAGCAGTACTTC
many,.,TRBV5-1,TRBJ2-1,CASSLPGDEQFF,TGCGCCAGCAGCTTGCCGGGGGATGAGCAGTTCTTC
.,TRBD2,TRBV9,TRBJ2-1,CASSSPSGGSSYNEQFF,TGTGCCAGCAGCTCCCCTAGTGGCGGGAGCTCCTACAATGAGCAGTTCTTC
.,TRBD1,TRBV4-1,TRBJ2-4,CASSHPPGQARNIQYF,TGCGCCAGCAGCCACCCCCCGGGACAGGCCCGAAACATTCAGTACTTC
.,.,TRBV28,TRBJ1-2,CASSPDSQRGYTF,TGTGCCAGCAGTCCGGACAGCCAAAGAGGCTACACCTTC
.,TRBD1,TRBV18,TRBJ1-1,CASSPRTGETNTEAFF,TGTGCCAGCTCACCCCGGACAGGGGAAACCAACACTGAAGCTTTCTTT
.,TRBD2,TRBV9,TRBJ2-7,CASSPHSGSYEQYF,TGTGCCAGCAGCCCCCATAGCGGGTCCTACGAGCAGTACTTC
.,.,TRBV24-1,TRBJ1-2,CATSDFDRTYGYTF,TGTGCCACCAGTGATTTCGACAGAACCTATGGCTACACCTTC
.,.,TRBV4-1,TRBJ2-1,CASSQEGARSSYNEQFF,TGCGCCAGCAGCCAAGAAGGGGCCAGGAGCTCCTACAATGAGCAGTTCTTC
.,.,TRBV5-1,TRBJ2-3,CASSSGLDTQYF,TGCGCCAGCAGCTCCGGGTTAGATACGCAGTATTTT
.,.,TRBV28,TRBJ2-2,CASSFFSGELFF,TGTGCCAGCAGTTTCTTCTCCGGGGAGCTGTTTTTT
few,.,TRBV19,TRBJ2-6,CASSISGKGANVLTF,TGTGCCAGTAGTATTTCAGGGAAAGGGGCCAACGTCCTGACTTTC
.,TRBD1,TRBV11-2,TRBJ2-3,CASSVQGAGDTQYF,TGTGCCAGCAGCGTACAGGGGGCGGGAGATACGCAGTATTTT
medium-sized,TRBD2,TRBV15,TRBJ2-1,CATSREGLAVIGGEQFF,TGTGCCACCAGCAGAGAAGGACTAGCGGTAATCGGTGGTGAGCAGTTCTTC
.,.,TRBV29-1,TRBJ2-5,CSVEGGAGEETQYF,TGCAGCGTTGAAGGTGGGGCAGGGGAAGAGACCCAGTACTTC